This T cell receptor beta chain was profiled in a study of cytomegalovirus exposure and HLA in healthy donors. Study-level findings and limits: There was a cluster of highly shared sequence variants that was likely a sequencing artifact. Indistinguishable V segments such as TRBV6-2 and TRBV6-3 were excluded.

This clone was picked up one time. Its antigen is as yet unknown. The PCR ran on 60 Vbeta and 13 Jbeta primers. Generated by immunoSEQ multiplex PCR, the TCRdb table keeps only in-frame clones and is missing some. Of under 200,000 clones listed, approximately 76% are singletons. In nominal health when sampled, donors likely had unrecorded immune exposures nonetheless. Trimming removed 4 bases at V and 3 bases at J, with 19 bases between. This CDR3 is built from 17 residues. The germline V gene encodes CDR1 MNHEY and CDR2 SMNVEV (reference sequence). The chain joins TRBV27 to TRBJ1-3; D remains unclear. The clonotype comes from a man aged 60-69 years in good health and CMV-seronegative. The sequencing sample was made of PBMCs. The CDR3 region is CASSSHSWPSGGNTIYF. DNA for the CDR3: TGTGCCAGCAGTTCCCACTCATGGCCTTCGGGTGGAAACACCATATATTTT.